This entry describes one T cell receptor (beta chain). Using immunoSEQ multiplex PCR, the repertoire was profiled, and TCRdb retains in-frame clones only, with some absent. The sample yields around 190,000 clones, 70% to 90% seen once. The data were taken from a study of blood T cell repertoires in COVID-19. Sequencing was carried out using peripheral blood. This receptor was taken from a woman over 75 with acute or convalescent COVID-19.

The CDR3 DNA reads as TGTGCCAGCAGCTTGAGGCCGTTAGACACCATATATTTT. Translating gives CASSLRPLDTIYF. This chain links TRBV7-2 with TRBJ1-3; D is unclear. CDR1 SGHTA and CDR2 FQGNSA come from the germline V gene. Trimming shortened V by 3 bases and J by 8 bases, and 11 bases separated the two germline ends. This CDR3 is built from 13 residues.